Sequencing of this T cell receptor beta chain was carried out in a study of control samples from healthy donors and cancer patients. Germline CDR1 and CDR2: SEHNR and FQNEAQ (reference sequence). This CDR3 region has 14 residues. V shed 3 bases and J shed 7 bases, with 12 bases lying between them. Method: immunoSEQ multiplex PCR; TCRdb's copy keeps in-frame clones and lacks some. The table lists roughly 150,000 clones, 80% to 95% of them singletons. The sequence derives from a woman under 40 in good health. The specimen was blood. The chain recombines TRBV7-9 with TRBJ1-4, with unresolved D. CDR3: CASSFSWETEKLFF. The CDR3 bases are TGTGCCAGCAGCTTTTCGTGGGAGACTGAAAAACTGTTTTTT.